These 2 T cell receptor beta chains were all obtained from the same sample, sequenced in a study of cytomegalovirus exposure and HLA in healthy donors. Primers: 60 Vbeta forward and 13 Jbeta reverse. The data were produced by immunoSEQ multiplex PCR, yet TCRdb's version contains in-frame clones alone and is incomplete. The data show 120,000 or so clones, 80% seen once. The specimen was PBMCs. Source of these receptors: a female donor in good health and CMV-seronegative.

The CDR3: CSVEDLPLTYRDRGYGYTF. CDR3 nucleotide sequence: TGCAGCGTTGAAGATCTCCCTCTTACATACCGGGACAGGGGCTATGGCTACACCTTC. V usage is TRBV29-1 and J usage is TRBJ1-2, with TRBD1 identical over 10 bases. CDR3 length: 19 amino acids. V lost 0 bases, J lost 4 bases, and 17 bases stayed unmatched. The V gene's germline CDR1 is SQVTM and CDR2 ANQGSEA.

CDR3: CASSGAGSGRVGELFF. CDR3 nucleotides: TGTGCCAGCAGTGGGGCCGGTAGCGGGCGGGTCGGGGAGCTGTTTTTT. V usage is TRBV6-1 and J usage is TRBJ2-2; 7 bases are a match to TRBD2. V dropped 4 bases and J dropped 7; count of bases not matched to a gene: 12. Germline CDR1 is MNHNS and CDR2 is SASEGT. The CDR3 covers 16 residues.